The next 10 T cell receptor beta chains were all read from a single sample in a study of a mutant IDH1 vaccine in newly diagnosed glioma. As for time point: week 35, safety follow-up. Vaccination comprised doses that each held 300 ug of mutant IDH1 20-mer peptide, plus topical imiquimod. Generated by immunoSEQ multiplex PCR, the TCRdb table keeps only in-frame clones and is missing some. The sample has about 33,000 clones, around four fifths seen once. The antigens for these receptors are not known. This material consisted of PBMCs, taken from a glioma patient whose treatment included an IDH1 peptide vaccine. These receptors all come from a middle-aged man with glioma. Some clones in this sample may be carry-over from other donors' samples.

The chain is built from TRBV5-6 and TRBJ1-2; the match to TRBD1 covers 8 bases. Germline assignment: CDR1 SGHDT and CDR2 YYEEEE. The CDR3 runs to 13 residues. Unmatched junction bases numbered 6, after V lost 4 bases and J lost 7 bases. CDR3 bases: TGTGCCAGCAGCCCGGGACAGGCGGGTGGCTACACCTTC. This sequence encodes CASSPGQAGGYTF.

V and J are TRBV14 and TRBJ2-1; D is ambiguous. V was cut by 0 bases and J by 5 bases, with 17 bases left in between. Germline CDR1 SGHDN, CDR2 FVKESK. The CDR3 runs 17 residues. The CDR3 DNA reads TGTGCCAGCAGCCAAGATCTCGGCTGGCTACGTGACAATGAGCAGTTCTTC. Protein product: CASSQDLGWLRDNEQFF.

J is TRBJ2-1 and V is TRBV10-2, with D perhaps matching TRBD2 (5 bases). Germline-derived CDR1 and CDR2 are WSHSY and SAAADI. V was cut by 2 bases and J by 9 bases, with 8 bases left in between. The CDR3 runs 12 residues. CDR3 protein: CASSEREGEQFF. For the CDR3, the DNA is TGCGCCAGCAGTGAGCGAGAGGGTGAGCAGTTCTTC.

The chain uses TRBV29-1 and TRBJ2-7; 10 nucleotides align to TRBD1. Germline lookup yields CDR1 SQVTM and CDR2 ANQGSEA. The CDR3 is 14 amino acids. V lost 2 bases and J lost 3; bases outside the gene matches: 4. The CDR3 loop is CSVEHRDRGYEQYF. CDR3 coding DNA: TGCAGCGTTGAACACCGGGACAGGGGCTACGAGCAGTACTTC.

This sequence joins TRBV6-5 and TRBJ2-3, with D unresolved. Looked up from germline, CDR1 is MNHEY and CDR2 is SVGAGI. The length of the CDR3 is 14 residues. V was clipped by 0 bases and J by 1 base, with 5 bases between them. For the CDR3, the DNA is TGTGCCAGCAGTTACTCAGGCCGCACAGATACGCAGTATTTT. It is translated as CASSYSGRTDTQYF.

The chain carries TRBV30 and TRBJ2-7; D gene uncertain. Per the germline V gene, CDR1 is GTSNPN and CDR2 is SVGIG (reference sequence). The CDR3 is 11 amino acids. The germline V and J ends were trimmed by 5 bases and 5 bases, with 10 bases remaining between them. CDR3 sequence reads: CAWAGQHEQYF. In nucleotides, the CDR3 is TGTGCCTGGGCCGGGCAGCACGAGCAGTACTTC. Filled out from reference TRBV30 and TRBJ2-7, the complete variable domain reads SQTIHQWPATLVQPVGSPLSLECTVEGTSNPNLYWYRQAAGRGLQLLFYSVGIGQISSEVPQNLSASRPQDRQFILSSKKLLLSDSGFYLCAWAGQHEQYFGPGTRLTVT.

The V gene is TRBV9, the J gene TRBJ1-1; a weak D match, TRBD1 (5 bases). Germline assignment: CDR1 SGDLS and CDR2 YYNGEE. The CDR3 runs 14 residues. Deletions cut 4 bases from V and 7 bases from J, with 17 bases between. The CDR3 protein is CASSPGGGFGEAFF. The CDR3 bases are TGTGCCAGCAGCCCCGGCGGGGGGTTCGGTGAAGCTTTCTTT.

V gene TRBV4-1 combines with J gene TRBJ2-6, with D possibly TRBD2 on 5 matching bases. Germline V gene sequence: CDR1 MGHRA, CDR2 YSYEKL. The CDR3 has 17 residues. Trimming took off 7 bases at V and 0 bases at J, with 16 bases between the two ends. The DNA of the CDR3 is TGCGCCAGCATGGGAGACGGATTCTTCTCTGGGGCCAACGTCCTGACTTTC. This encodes CASMGDGFFSGANVLTF.

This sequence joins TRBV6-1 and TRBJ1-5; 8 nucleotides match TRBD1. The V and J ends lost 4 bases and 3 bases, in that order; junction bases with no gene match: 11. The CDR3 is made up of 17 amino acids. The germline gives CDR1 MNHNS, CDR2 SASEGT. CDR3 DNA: TGTGCCAGCAGTGTCCAGGGGGCTTCTGCCCCCAATCAGCCCCAGCATTTT. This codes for CASSVQGASAPNQPQHF.

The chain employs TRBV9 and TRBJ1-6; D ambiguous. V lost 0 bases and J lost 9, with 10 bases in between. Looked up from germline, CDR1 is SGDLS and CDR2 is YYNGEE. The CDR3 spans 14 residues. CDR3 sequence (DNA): TGTGCCAGCAGCGTAGAAGGGAGGAGTTCACCCCTCCACTTT. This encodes CASSVEGRSSPLHF.